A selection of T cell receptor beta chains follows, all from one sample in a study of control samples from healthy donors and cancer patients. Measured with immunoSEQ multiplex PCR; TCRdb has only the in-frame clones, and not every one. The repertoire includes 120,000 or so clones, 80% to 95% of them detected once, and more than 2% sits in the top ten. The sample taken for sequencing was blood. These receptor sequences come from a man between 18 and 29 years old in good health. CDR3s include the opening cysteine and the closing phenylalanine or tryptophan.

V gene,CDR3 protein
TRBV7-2,CASSFQGLGNQPQHF
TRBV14,CASSQDSNEQFF
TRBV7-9,CASSPLGPKEPQHF
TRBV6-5,CASSYSRATLGKLFF
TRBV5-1,CASSLAERGAYNEQFF
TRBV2,CASGGTGEGPEQFF
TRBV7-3,CASSLRVGGGAGRSSYNEQFF
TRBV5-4,CASRSDNPRASTDTQYF
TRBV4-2,CASSQDFGQPQHF
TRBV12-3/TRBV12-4,CASRGLDQETQYF
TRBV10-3,CAIGAGNTEAFF
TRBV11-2,CASSLAGGTNEKLFF
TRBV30,CAWSEYRGAEETQYF
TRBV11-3,CASSPRQGWPEKLFF
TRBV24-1,CATSDFPGTGTGELFF
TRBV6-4,CASSPTSGGANEQFF
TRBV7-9,CASSLGRGGDAGYTF
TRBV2,CASSETGGGNTIYF
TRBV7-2,CASSLGGPGQPQHF
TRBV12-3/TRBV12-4,CASRPQGNYGYTF
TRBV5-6,CASSFNAGELFF
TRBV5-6,CASSIIGSQTNEKLFF
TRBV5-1,CASSLGGPGNQPQHF
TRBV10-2,CASNRGVTDTQYF
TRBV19,CASMVGNTIYF
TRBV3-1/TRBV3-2,CASSPTGPVYEQYF
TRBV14,CASSPQYLQGISYGYTF
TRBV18,CASSRQTYEQYF
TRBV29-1,CSVAGDPPIYSGANVLTF